These 8 T cell receptor beta chains were all obtained from the same sample, sequenced in a study of blood T cells in healthy people across ages. PCR was performed a second time for about 7 to 12 cycles using a sample-barcoded 5' primer and a J-beta primer mix. One entry per CDR3 protein results from TCRdb running MiXCR on the 5' RACE reads. The sample lists roughly 1.7 million distinct CDR3 sequences, approximately 32% occurring once. Source material: blood. The source of these receptors is a woman aged 25 to 39 in good health.

The chain has TRBV6-5 and TRBJ1-2, with TRBD1 identical over 9 bases. The CDR3 is 16 residues long. Germline loops: CDR1 MNHEY, CDR2 SVGAGI. The V gene end was trimmed by 5 bases and the J gene end by 8 bases; junction bases not matched to a gene: 15. For the CDR3, the DNA is TGTGCCAGCAGTCAAAGCCCCGGGACAGGGAACGAAGGCTACACCTTC. This codes for CASSQSPGTGNEGYTF.

This chain joins TRBV29-1 and TRBJ2-3; D assignment may be TRBD1 or TRBD2 (5 bases each). This CDR3 comprises 13 residues. V was shortened by 3 bases and J by 0 bases, with 7 bases between the two germline ends. Germline lookup yields CDR1 SQVTM and CDR2 ANQGSEA. The CDR3 DNA reads TGCAGCGTTGACGAGGGGAGCACAGATACGCAGTATTTT. Translation gives CSVDEGSTDTQYF.

The chain joins TRBV3-1 to TRBJ2-5, with D hard to call. V gave up 1 base and J gave up 1 base, with 16 bases separating them. The CDR3 contains 17 residues. Germline CDR1 reads LGHDT; CDR2 reads YNNKEL (reference sequence). The CDR3 coding sequence is TGTGCCAGCAGCCAAGTGGGTGCAACCTATTTCCAAGAGACCCAGTACTTC. It codes for CASSQVGATYFQETQYF.

This clonotype was counted ten times or more. The V gene is TRBV5-6, the J gene TRBJ1-2; D is possibly TRBD1 (6 bases). CDR1 and CDR2 from the germline V gene are SGHDT and YYEEEE. Trimming took off 1 base at V and 3 bases at J, with 10 bases between the two ends. CDR3 length: 14 amino acids. The CDR3 sequence is CASSLLQGHYGYTF. CDR3 DNA sequence: TGTGCCAGCAGCTTGCTACAGGGACACTATGGCTACACCTTC.

This clonotype has only a few counts. The genes are TRBV4-1 and TRBJ1-4; 7 bases map to TRBD1. The CDR3 has 15 residues. Germline trimming cut 1 base from V and 8 bases from J; bases unmatched to any gene: 7. CDR1 MGHRA and CDR2 YSYEKL come from the germline V gene. The CDR3 is CASSQVGRGEEKLFF. The CDR3 region has the DNA TGCGCCAGCAGCCAAGTAGGCAGGGGGGAAGAAAAACTGTTTTTT.

The chain is built from TRBV9 and TRBJ2-1, with a tentative D call TRBD2 (6 bases). The V and J ends lost 5 bases and 9 bases respectively, with 9 bases between them. Germline V gene data show CDR1 as SGDLS and CDR2 as YYNGEE. CDR3 length: 11 amino acids. CDR3: CASSIGGEQFF. CDR3 in DNA: TGTGCCAGCAGTATCGGGGGTGAGCAGTTCTTC. The full variable domain, with the rest looked up from reference TRBV9 and TRBJ2-1, is DSGVTQTPKHLITATGQRVTLRCSPRSGDLSVYWYQQSLDQGLQFLIQYYNGEERAKGNILERFSAQQFPDLHSELNLSSLELGDSALYFCASSIGGEQFFGPGTRLTVL.

A few counts support this clonotype. V usage is TRBV5-1 and J usage is TRBJ1-5; tentatively, D is TRBD1 (5 bases). The V end was cut by 2 bases, the J end by 1 base, with 10 bases between. The CDR3 length is 15 residues. Germline V gene sequence: CDR1 SGHRS, CDR2 YFSETQ. Here the CDR3 reads CASSFSGDSNQPQHF. The DNA of the CDR3 is TGCGCCAGCAGCTTTTCCGGGGACAGCAATCAGCCCCAGCATTTT. Drawing the rest from reference TRBV5-1 and TRBJ1-5, the complete variable domain is KAGVTQTPRYLIKTRGQQVTLSCSPISGHRSVSWYQQTPGQGLQFLFEYFSETQRNKGNFPGRFSGRQFSNSRSEMNVSTLELGDSALYLCASSFSGDSNQPQHFGDGTRLSIL.

Remarks on this clonotype: Sequence at one end of the junction differs from germline and may be a read error. The chain employs TRBV5-1 and TRBJ2-7; D unresolved. Germline CDR1 and CDR2: SGHRS and YFSETQ. The CDR3 has 15 amino acids. The CDR3 loop is CTSSLEGGPIDEQYF. DNA of the CDR3: TGCACCAGCAGCTTGGAAGGTGGACCAATTGACGAGCAGTACTTC.